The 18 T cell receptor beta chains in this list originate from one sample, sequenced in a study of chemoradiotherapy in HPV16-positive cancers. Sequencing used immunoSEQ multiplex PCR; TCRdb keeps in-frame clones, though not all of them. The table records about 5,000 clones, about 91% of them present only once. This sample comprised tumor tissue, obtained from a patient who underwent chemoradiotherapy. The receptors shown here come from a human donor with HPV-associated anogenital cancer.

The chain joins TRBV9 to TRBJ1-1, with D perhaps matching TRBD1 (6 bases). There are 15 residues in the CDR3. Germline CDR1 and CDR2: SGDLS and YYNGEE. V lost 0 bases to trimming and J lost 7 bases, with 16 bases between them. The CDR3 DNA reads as TGTGCCAGCAGCGTAGGGTCTGGGGGCCACCTTGAAGCTTTCTTT. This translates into CASSVGSGGHLEAFF.

Here the CDR3 reads CASSPGTSGTYEQYF. CDR3 in DNA: TGTGCCAGCAGTCCCGGGACTAGCGGTACCTACGAGCAGTACTTC. The rearrangement links TRBV28 to TRBJ2-7; 11 bases line up with TRBD2. The CDR3 has 15 residues. The V gene end was trimmed by 5 bases and the J gene end by 2 bases; junction bases not matched to a gene: 5. Germline V CDR1 and CDR2: MDHEN, SYDVKM.

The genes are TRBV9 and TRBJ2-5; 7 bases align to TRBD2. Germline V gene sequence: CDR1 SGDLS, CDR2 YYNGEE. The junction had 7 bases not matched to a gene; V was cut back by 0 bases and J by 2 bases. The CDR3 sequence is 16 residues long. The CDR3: CASSVGPQRGQETQYF. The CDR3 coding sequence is TGTGCCAGCAGCGTAGGCCCCCAGCGGGGACAAGAGACCCAGTACTTC. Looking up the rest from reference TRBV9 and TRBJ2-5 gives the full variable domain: DSGVTQTPKHLITATGQRVTLRCSPRSGDLSVYWYQQSLDQGLQFLIQYYNGEERAKGNILERFSAQQFPDLHSELNLSSLELGDSALYFCASSVGPQRGQETQYFGPGTRLLVL.

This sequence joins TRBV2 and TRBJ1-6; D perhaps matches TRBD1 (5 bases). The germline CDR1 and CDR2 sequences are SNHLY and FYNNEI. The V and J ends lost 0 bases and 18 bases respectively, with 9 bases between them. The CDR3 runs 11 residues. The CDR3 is CASSEARDAHF. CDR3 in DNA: TGTGCCAGCAGTGAAGCGAGGGACGCCCACTTT.

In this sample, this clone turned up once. CDR3 loop: CASSYGTGVTNEKLFF. The CDR3, as DNA: TGTGCCAGCAGCTATGGGACAGGGGTAACTAATGAAAAACTGTTTTTT. J is TRBJ1-4 and V is TRBV14, with 10 bases that match TRBD1. The CDR3 is 16 residues long. V shed 5 bases, J shed 1 base, and the junction held 4 bases outside the gene matches. The germline gives CDR1 SGHDN, CDR2 FVKESK.

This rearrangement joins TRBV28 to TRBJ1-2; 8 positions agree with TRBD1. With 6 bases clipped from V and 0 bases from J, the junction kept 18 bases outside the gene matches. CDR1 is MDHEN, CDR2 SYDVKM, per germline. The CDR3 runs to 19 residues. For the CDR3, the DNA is TGTGCCAGCAGGCCCTCGCAGGGGGCCGGCCGTATCGCTAACTATGGCTACACCTTC. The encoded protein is CASRPSQGAGRIANYGYTF.

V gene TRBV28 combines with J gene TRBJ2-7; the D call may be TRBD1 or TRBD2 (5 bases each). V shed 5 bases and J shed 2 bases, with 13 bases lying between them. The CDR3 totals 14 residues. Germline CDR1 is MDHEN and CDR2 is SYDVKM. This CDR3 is CASSGGRHPYEQYF. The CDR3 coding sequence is TGTGCCAGCAGTGGGGGACGGCATCCCTACGAGCAGTACTTC. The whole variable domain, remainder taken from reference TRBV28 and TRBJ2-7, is DVKVTQSSRYLVKRTGEKVFLECVQDMDHENMFWYRQDPGLGLRLIYFSYDVKMKEKGDIPEGYSVSREKKERFSLILESASTNQTSMYLCASSGGRHPYEQYFGPGTRLTVT.

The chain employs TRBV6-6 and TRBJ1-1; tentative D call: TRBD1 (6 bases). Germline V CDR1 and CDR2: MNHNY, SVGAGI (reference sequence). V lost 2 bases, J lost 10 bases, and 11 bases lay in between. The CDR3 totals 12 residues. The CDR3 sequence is CASSYGEGGAFF. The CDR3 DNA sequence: TGTGCCAGCAGTTACGGGGAAGGGGGAGCTTTCTTT.

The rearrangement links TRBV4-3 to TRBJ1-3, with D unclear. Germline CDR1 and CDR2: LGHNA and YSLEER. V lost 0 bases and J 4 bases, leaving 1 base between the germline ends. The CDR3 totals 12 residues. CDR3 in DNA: TGCGCCAGCAGCCAAGAAGGAAACACCATATATTTT. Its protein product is CASSQEGNTIYF.

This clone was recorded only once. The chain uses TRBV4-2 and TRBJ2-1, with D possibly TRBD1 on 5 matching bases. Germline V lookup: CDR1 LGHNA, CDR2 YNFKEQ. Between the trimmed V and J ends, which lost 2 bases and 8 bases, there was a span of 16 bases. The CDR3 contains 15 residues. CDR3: CASSQRPGATYEQFF. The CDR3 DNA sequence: TGTGCCAGCAGCCAACGTCCTGGGGCCACCTATGAGCAGTTCTTC.

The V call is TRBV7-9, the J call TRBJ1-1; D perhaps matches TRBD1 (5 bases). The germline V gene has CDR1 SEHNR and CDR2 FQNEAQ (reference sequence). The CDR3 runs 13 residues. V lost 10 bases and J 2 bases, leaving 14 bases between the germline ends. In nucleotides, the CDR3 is TGTGCCACCGGAAACAGGAGAAACACTGAAGCTTTCTTT. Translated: CATGNRRNTEAFF.

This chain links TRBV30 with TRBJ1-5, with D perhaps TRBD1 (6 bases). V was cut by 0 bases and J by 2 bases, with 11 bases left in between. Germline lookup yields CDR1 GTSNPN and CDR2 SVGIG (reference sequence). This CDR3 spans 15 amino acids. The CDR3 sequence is CAWSVQGGRNQPQHF. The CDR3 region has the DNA TGTGCCTGGAGTGTACAAGGGGGTCGCAATCAGCCCCAGCATTTT.

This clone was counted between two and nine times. The CDR3 DNA sequence: TGTGCCAGCAGCCGTGATAACTATGGCTACACCTTC. Translating it yields CASSRDNYGYTF. V gene TRBV6-5 combines with J gene TRBJ1-2, with D uncertain. Germline lookup yields CDR1 MNHEY and CDR2 SVGAGI. The CDR3 is 12 amino acids. V gave up 6 bases and J gave up 1 base, with 6 bases separating them.

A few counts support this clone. The CDR3 DNA sequence: TGTGCCAGCAGCCTACGGGACCCTAGCACAGATACGCAGTATTTT. Amino acid sequence: CASSLRDPSTDTQYF. V is TRBV28 and J is TRBJ2-3, with D perhaps being TRBD1 or TRBD2 (5 bases each). Trimming shortened V by 6 bases and J by 0 bases, and 13 bases separated the two germline ends. Germline-derived CDR1 and CDR2 are MDHEN and SYDVKM. There are 15 residues in the CDR3.

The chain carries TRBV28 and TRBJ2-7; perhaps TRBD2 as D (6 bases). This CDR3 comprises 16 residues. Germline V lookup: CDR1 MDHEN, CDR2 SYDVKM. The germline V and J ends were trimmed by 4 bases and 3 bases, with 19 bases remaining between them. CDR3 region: CASSSPGASANYEQYF. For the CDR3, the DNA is TGTGCCAGCAGTTCTCCTGGTGCTAGCGCGAACTACGAGCAGTACTTC.

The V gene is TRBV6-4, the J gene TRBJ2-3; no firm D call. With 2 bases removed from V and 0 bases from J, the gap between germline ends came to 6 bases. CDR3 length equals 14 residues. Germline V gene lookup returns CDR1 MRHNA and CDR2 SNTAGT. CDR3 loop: CASSDGTSTDTQYF. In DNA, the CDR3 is TGTGCCAGCAGTGACGGAACAAGCACAGATACGCAGTATTTT.

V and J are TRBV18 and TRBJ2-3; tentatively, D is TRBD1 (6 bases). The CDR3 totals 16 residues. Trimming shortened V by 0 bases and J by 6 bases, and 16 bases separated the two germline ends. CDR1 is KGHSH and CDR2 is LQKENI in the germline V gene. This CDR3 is CASSPPDVGARDTQYF. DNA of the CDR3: TGTGCCAGCTCACCACCTGACGTGGGGGCCCGGGATACGCAGTATTTT.

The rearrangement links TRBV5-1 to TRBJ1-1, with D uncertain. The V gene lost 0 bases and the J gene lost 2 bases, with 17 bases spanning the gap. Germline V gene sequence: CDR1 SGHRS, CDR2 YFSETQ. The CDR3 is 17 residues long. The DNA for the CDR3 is TGCGCCAGCAGCTTGGTTAGGGTAGATAGGGAAAACACTGAAGCTTTCTTT. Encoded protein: CASSLVRVDRENTEAFF.